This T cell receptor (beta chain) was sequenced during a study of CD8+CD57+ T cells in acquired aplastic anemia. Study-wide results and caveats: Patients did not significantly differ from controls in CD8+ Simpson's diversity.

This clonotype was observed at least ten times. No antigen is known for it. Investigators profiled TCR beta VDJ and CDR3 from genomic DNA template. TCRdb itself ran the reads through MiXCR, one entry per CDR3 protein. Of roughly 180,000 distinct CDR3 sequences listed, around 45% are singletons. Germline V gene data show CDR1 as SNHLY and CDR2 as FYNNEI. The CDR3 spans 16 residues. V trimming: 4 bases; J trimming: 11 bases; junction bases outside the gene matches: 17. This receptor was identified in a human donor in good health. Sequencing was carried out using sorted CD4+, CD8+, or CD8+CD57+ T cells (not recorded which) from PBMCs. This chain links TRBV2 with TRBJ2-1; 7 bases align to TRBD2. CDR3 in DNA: TGTGCCAGCAGTGCCCCGATTGGCGGGAGTGCGACTAAGCAGTTCTTC. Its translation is CASSAPIGGSATKQFF.